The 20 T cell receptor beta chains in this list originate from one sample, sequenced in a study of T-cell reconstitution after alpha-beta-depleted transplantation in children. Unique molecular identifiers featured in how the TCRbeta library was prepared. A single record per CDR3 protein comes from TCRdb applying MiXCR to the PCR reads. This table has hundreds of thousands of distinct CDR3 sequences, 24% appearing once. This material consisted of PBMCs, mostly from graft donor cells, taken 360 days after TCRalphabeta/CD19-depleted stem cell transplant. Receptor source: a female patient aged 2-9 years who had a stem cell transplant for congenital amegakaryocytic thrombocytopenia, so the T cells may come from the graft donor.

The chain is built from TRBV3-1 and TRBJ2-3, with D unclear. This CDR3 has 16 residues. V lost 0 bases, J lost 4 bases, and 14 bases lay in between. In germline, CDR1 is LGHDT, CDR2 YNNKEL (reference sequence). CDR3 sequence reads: CASSQDSSVTPDTQYF. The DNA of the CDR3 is TGTGCCAGCAGCCAAGATTCCAGCGTGACCCCAGATACGCAGTATTTT.

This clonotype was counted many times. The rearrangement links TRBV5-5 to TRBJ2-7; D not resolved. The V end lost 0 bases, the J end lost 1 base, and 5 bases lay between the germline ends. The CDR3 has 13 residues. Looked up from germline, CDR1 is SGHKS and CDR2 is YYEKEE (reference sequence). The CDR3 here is CASSLVQSYEQYF. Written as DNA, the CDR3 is TGTGCCAGCAGCTTGGTACAGTCCTACGAGCAGTACTTC.

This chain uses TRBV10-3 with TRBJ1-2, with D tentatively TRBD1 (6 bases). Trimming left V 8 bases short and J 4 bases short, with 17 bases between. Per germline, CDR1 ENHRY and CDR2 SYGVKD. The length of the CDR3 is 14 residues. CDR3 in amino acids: CAILQGSEGYGYTF. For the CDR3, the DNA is TGTGCCATCTTACAGGGTTCGGAGGGCTATGGCTACACCTTC.

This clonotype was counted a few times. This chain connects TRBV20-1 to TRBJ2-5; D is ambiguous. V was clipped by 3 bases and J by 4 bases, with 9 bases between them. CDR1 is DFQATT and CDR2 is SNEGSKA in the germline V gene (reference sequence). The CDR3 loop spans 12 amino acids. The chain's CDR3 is CSASGVPETQYF. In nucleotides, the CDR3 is TGCAGTGCTAGTGGGGTTCCAGAGACCCAGTACTTC.

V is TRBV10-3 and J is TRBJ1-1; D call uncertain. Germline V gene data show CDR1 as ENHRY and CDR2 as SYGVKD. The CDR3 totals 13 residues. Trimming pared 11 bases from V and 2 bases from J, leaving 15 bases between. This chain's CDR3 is CASRSGVNTEAFF. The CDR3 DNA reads TGTGCCTCCCGGTCCGGAGTCAACACTGAAGCTTTCTTT.

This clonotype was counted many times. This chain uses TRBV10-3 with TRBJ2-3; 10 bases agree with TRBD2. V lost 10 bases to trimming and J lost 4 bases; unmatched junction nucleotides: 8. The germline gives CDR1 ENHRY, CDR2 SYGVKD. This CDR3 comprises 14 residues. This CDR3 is CASTAGGPADTQYF. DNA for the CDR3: TGTGCCAGTACAGCGGGAGGGCCGGCAGATACGCAGTATTTT.

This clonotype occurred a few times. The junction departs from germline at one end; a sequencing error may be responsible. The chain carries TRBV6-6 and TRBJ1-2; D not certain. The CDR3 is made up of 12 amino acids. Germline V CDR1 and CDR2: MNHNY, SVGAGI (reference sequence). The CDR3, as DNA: TGTGCCAGCAGTTACTCAAACGAAGCGATCAACTTC. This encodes CASSYSNEAINF.

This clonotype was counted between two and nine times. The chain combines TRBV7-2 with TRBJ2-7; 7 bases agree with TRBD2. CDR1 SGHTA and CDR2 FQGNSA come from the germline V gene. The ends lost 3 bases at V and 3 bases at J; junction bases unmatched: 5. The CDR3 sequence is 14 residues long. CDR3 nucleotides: TGTGCCAGCAGCTTCTGGGGGGGAGACTACGAGCAGTACTTC. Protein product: CASSFWGGDYEQYF.

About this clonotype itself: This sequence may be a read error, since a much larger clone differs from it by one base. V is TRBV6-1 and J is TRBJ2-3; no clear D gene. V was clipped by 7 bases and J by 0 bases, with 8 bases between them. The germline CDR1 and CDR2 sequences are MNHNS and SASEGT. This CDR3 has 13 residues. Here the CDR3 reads CASTQESTDTQYF. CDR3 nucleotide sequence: TGTGCCAGCACCCAGGAGAGCACAGATACGCAGTATTTT.

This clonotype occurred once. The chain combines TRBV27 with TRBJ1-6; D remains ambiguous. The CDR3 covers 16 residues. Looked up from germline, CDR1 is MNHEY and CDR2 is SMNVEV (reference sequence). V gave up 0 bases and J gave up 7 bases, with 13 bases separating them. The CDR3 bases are TGTGCCAGCAGTTTATCGGTGAGGGCGGGAAATTCACCCCTCCACTTT. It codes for CASSLSVRAGNSPLHF.

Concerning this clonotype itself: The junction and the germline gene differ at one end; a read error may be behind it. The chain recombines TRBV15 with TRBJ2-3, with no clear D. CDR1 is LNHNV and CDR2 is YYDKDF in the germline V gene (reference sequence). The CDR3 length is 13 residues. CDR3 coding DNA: TGTGCCACCAGCAGAGCCTCCACAGATACGCATTATTTT. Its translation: CATSRASTDTHYF.

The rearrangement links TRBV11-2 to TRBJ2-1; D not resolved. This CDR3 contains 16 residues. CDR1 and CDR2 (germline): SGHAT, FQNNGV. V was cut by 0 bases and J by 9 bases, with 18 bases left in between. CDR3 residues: CASSLDPGNVGTEQFF. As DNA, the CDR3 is TGTGCCAGCAGCTTAGACCCCGGTAACGTGGGCACTGAGCAGTTCTTC.

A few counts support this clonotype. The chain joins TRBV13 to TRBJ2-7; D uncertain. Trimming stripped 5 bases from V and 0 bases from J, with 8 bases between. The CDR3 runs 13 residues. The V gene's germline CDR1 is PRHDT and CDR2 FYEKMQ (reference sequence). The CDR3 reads CASSPPFSYEQYF. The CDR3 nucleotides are TGTGCCAGCAGCCCCCCCTTCTCCTACGAGCAGTACTTC.

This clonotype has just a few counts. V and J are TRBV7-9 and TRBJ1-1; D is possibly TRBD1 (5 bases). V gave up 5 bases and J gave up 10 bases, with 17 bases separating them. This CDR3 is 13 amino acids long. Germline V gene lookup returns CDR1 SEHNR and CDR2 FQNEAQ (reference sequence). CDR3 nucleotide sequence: TGTGCCAGCAGCCTCAGCAGGGAGGGACGAGCTTTCTTT. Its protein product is CASSLSREGRAFF.

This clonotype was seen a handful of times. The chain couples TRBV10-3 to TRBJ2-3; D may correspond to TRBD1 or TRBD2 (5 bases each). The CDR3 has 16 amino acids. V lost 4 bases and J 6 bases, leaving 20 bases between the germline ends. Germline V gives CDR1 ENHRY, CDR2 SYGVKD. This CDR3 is CAISVIGDPSPDTQYF. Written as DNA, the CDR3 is TGTGCCATCAGTGTTATCGGGGACCCAAGTCCCGATACGCAGTATTTT.

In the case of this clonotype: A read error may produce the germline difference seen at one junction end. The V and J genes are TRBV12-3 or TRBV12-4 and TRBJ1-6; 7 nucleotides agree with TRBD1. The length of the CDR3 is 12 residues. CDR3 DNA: TGTGCCAGCAGCAGGGGGGTTTCACCCCTCCATTTT. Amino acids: CASSRGVSPLHF.

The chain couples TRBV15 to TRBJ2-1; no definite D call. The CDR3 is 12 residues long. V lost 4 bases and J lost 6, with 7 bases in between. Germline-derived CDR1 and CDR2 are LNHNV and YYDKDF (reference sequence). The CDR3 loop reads CATSMSGNEQFF. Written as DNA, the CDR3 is TGTGCCACCAGCATGTCGGGCAATGAGCAGTTCTTC.

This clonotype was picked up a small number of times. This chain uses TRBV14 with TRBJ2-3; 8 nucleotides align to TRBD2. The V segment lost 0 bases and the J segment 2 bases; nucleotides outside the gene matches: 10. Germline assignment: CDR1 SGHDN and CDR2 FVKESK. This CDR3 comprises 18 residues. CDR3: CASSQDLSGRPTTDTQYF. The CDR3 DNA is TGTGCCAGCAGCCAAGACTTGAGCGGGAGACCAACCACAGATACGCAGTATTTT.

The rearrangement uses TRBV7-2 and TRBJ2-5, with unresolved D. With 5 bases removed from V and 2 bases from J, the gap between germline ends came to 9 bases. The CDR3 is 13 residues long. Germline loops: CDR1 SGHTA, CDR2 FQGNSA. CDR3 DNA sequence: TGTGCCAGCAGCCCCATACCGCAAGAGACCCAGTACTTC. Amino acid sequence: CASSPIPQETQYF. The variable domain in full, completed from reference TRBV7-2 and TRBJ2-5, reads GAGVSQSPSNKVTEKGKDVELRCDPISGHTALYWYRQSLGQGLEFLIYFQGNSAPDKSGLPSDRFSAERTGGSVSTLTIQRTQQEDSAVYLCASSPIPQETQYFGPGTRLLVL.

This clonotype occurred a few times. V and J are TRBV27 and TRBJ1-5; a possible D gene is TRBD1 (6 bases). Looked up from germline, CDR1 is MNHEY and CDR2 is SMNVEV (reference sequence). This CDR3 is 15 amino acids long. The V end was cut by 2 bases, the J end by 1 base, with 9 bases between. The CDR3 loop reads CASSLTGHSNQPQHF. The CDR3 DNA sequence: TGTGCCAGCAGTTTAACGGGACACAGCAATCAGCCCCAGCATTTT.